The 17 T cell receptor beta chains below all came from one sample that was sequenced in a study of cytomegalovirus exposure and HLA in healthy donors. In the PCR, 60 Vbeta and 13 Jbeta primers were used. Some clones are missing from TCRdb's copy, which holds only in-frame ones; the method was immunoSEQ multiplex PCR. The data hold around 150,000 clones, with 77% observed a single time. The sample taken for sequencing was PBMCs. Every receptor here comes from a woman aged 40 to 50 in good health and CMV-seropositive.

The chain carries TRBV7-9 and TRBJ1-6; D may be TRBD1 (5 bases). The CDR3 consists of 13 residues. V gave up 5 bases and J gave up 9 bases, with 11 bases separating them. The germline V gene has CDR1 SEHNR and CDR2 FQNEAQ (reference sequence). CDR3: CASSVITGSPLHF. The DNA for the CDR3 is TGTGCCAGCAGCGTAATAACAGGTTCACCCCTCCACTTT.

This chain uses TRBV19 with TRBJ1-5; the match to TRBD1 covers 9 bases. The V and J ends lost 3 bases and 4 bases, in that order; junction bases with no gene match: 4. The CDR3 length is 15 residues. In germline, CDR1 is LNHDA, CDR2 SQIVND (reference sequence). CDR3 bases: TGTGCCAGTAGTATGGACAGGGGAGATAATCAGCCCCAGCATTTT. Protein product: CASSMDRGDNQPQHF.

The J gene is TRBJ2-3, the V gene TRBV5-1; maybe TRBD1 (7 bases). This CDR3 is built from 19 residues. Looked up from germline, CDR1 is SGHRS and CDR2 is YFSETQ. Trimming cost V 4 bases and J 0 bases, with 24 bases left between them. The CDR3 is CASSPLPPSAGGSTDTQYF. The DNA of the CDR3 is TGCGCCAGCAGCCCTCTCCCCCCTAGCGCAGGGGGAAGCACAGATACGCAGTATTTT.

The chain carries TRBV19 and TRBJ2-1; D is undetermined. There are 15 residues in the CDR3. Germline CDR1 is LNHDA and CDR2 is SQIVND (reference sequence). V gave up 1 base and J gave up 7 bases, with 14 bases separating them. The DNA of the CDR3 is TGTGCCAGTAGTATAGTTCTGACTGTACGAAATGAGCAGTTCTTC. Translated, it gives CASSIVLTVRNEQFF.

The sample holds a few counts of this clone. J is TRBJ1-1 and V is TRBV4-3, with a tentative D call TRBD1 (5 bases). CDR1 is LGHNA and CDR2 is YSLEER in the germline V gene. V was cut by 1 base and J by 5 bases, with 8 bases left in between. The CDR3 has 13 residues. As DNA, the CDR3 is TGCGCCAGCAGCCAAGGTGCAGGGACTGAAGCTTTCTTT. This sequence encodes CASSQGAGTEAFF.

The CDR3 reads CASSQFDRNYEQYF. The CDR3 DNA follows: TGTGCCAGCAGCCAATTTGACAGAAACTACGAGCAGTACTTC. This chain uses TRBV5-5 with TRBJ2-5; tentative D call: TRBD1 (5 bases). The J call is doubtful: the DNA matches TRBJ2-7 better. From germline, CDR1 is SGHKS and CDR2 YYEKEE (reference sequence). This CDR3 comprises 14 residues.

The J gene is TRBJ1-1, the V gene TRBV25-1; unclear D gene. The ends were cut back, 4 bases at V and 1 base at J, with 10 bases in the middle. Per the germline V gene, CDR1 is MGHDK and CDR2 is SYGVNS. The CDR3 is 14 residues long. CDR3 loop: CASSGAGGNTEAFF. In nucleotides, the CDR3 is TGTGCCAGCAGTGGGGCGGGCGGGAACACTGAAGCTTTCTTT. The full variable domain, in which reference TRBV25-1 and TRBJ1-1 provide the parts outside the CDR3, is EADIYQTPRYLVIGTGKKITLECSQTMGHDKMYWYQQDPGMELHLIHYSYGVNSTEKGDLSSESTVSRIRTEHFPLTLESARPSHTSQYLCASSGAGGNTEAFFGQGTRLTVV.

The chain uses TRBV7-8 and TRBJ1-1, with D perhaps matching TRBD1 (6 bases). Trimming stripped 0 bases from V and 5 bases from J, with 16 bases between. CDR1 SGHVS and CDR2 FQNEAQ come from the germline V gene. The CDR3 loop spans 16 amino acids. The CDR3 protein is CASSLASTGHGTEAFF. CDR3 nucleotides: TGTGCCAGCAGCTTAGCGAGTACAGGGCACGGGACTGAAGCTTTCTTT.

The chain recombines TRBV10-1 with TRBJ2-2, with D perhaps TRBD1 (6 bases). The V end lost 2 bases, the J end lost 5 bases, and 6 bases lay between the germline ends. Germline values: CDR1 WNHNN, CDR2 SYGVQD (reference sequence). The CDR3 has 13 residues. The CDR3 is CASSEQGTGELFF. The CDR3 DNA follows: TGCGCCAGCAGTGAGCAGGGGACCGGGGAGCTGTTTTTT.

J is TRBJ2-1 and V is TRBV6-1; 8 nucleotides align to TRBD1. The germline V gene encodes CDR1 MNHNS and CDR2 SASEGT. CDR3 length: 13 amino acids. V trimming: 6 bases; J trimming: 6 bases; junction bases outside the gene matches: 4. CDR3 in amino acids: CASSYRGINEQFF. DNA for the CDR3: TGTGCCAGCAGCTACAGGGGGATCAATGAGCAGTTCTTC.

The chain uses TRBV5-4 and TRBJ2-5, with TRBD1 matching over 7 bases. The V and J ends lost 0 bases and 11 bases, in that order; junction bases with no gene match: 4. The CDR3 sequence is 12 residues long. CDR1 and CDR2 (germline): SGHNT, YYREEE (reference sequence). In DNA, the CDR3 is TGTGCCAGCAGCTTGGAACGGGGACAGCAGTACTTC. It encodes CASSLERGQQYF. Complete variable domain (other parts from reference TRBV5-4 and TRBJ2-5): ETGVTQSPTHLIKTRGQQVTLRCSSQSGHNTVSWYQQALGQGPQFIFQYYREEENGRGNFPPRFSGLQFPNYSSELNVNALELDDSALYLCASSLERGQQYFGPGTRLLVL.

The rearrangement joins TRBV4-3 to TRBJ1-1; 8 bases are a match to TRBD1. The CDR3 runs 16 residues. Germline trimming cut 0 bases from V and 1 base from J; bases unmatched to any gene: 4. The germline V gene encodes CDR1 LGHNA and CDR2 YSLEER. CDR3 sequence: CASSQDPQGANTEAFF. The CDR3 nucleotides are TGCGCCAGCAGCCAAGATCCCCAGGGGGCGAACACTGAAGCTTTCTTT.

This clone was observed a few times. The CDR3 DNA sequence: TGTGCCGGGACAGGGGGAACTGGAAACACCATATATTTT. This encodes CAGTGGTGNTIYF. The J gene is TRBJ1-3, the V gene TRBV30, with 11 bases lining up with TRBD1. This CDR3 comprises 13 residues. V lost 8 bases to trimming and J lost 2 bases; unmatched junction nucleotides: 2. Germline CDR1 reads GTSNPN; CDR2 reads SVGIG (reference sequence).

This clone showed up just a few times. The rearrangement uses TRBV19 and TRBJ2-5; maybe TRBD2 (6 bases). The length of the CDR3 is 15 residues. CDR1 and CDR2 (germline): LNHDA, SQIVND (reference sequence). V was pared by 6 bases and J by 5 bases, with 19 bases between. The CDR3 bases are TGTGCCAGTAGCCTTGGTTGGTCGGGGGAGGAGACCCAGTACTTC. Its translation is CASSLGWSGEETQYF.

The chain is built from TRBV19 and TRBJ2-1; 8 bases fit TRBD2. Germline CDR1 and CDR2: LNHDA and SQIVND (reference sequence). The junction had 11 bases not matched to a gene; V was cut back by 6 bases and J by 1 base. This CDR3 is 17 amino acids long. The CDR3 loop is CASSDTGGFDSYNEQFF. DNA of the CDR3: TGTGCCAGTAGCGACACGGGGGGGTTCGATTCCTACAATGAGCAGTTCTTC.

V and J are TRBV2 and TRBJ2-7; D unclear. Trimming stripped 4 bases from V and 2 bases from J, with 6 bases between. Germline CDR1 and CDR2: SNHLY and FYNNEI. This CDR3 spans 12 amino acids. The CDR3 sequence: CASSVLAYEQYF. CDR3 nucleotide sequence: TGTGCCAGCAGTGTCTTAGCCTACGAGCAGTACTTC.

The genes are TRBV18 and TRBJ2-1, with 8 bases aligning to TRBD2. Germline V gene data show CDR1 as KGHSH and CDR2 as LQKENI. The CDR3 loop spans 15 amino acids. Trimming removed 0 bases from V and 8 bases from J; junction bases left unmatched: 6. CDR3 loop: CASSPPSGITYEQFF. The CDR3 DNA sequence: TGTGCCAGCTCACCACCTAGCGGGATCACCTATGAGCAGTTCTTC.